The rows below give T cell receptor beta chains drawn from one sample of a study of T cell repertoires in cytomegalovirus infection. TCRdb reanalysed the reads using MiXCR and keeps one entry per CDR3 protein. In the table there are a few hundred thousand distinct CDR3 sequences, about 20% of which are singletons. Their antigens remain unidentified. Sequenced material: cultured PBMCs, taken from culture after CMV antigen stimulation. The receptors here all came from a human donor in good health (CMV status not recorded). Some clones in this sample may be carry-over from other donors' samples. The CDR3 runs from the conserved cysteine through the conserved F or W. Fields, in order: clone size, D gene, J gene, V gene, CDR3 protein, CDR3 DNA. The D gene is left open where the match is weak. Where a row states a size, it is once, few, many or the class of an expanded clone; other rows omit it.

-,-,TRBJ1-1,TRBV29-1,CSGTVQNTEAFF,TGCAGCGGGACGGTCCAGAACACTGAAGCTTTCTTT
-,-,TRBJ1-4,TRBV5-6,CASSRPGREGEKLFF,TGTGCCAGCAGCCGGCCCGGCAGGGAGGGTGAAAAACTGTTTTTT
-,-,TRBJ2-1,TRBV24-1,CATSDLGVNEQFF,TGTGCCACCAGTGATTTGGGGGTAAATGAGCAGTTCTTC
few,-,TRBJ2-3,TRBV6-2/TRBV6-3,CASSYGGNQGHTQYF,TGTGCCAGCAGTTACGGAGGAAATCAGGGCCATACGCAGTATTTT
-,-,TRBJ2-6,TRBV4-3,CASSQESYRGPGANVLTF,TGCGCCAGCAGCCAAGAGAGCTATCGCGGTCCTGGGGCCAACGTCCTGACTTTC
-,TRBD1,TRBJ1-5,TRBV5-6,CASSSRTGWAQPQHF,TGTGCCAGCAGCTCACGGACAGGATGGGCTCAGCCCCAGCATTTT
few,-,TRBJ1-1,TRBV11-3,CASRARGNTEAFF,TGTGCCAGCAGGGCGCGGGGGAACACTGAAGCTTTCTTT
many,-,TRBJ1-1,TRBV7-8,CASSLGTGRSEAFF,TGTGCCAGCAGCTTAGGGACGGGGAGATCTGAAGCTTTCTTT
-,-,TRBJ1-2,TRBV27,CASRNQGANYGYTF,TGTGCCAGCAGAAACCAGGGAGCTAACTATGGCTACACCTTC
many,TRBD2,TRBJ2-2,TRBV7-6,CASSYKRDGGELFF,TGTGCCAGCAGCTATAAGCGGGACGGCGGGGAGCTGTTTTTT
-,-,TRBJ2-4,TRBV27,CASSSGRLAKNIQYF,TGTGCCAGCAGTTCCGGACGACTAGCCAAAAACATTCAGTACTTC